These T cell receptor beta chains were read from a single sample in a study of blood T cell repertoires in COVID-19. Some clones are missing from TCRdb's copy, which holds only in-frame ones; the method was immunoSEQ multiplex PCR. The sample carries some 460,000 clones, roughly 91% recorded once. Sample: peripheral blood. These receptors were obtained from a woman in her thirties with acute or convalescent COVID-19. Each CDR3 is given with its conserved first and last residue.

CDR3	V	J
CASSEFASTGYGYTF	TRBV6-1	TRBJ1-2
CASSPVGGKGPEAFF	TRBV27	TRBJ1-1
CASKGGGETQYF	TRBV27	TRBJ2-5
CASSPHRGAQYF	TRBV3-1/TRBV3-2	TRBJ2-7
CASIGTSGGLLYGYTF	TRBV10-1	TRBJ1-2
CASSLARTPGELFF	TRBV13	TRBJ2-2
CASSLVAASSYNSPLHF	TRBV7-9	TRBJ1-6
CASSLRRLAAYNEQFF	TRBV14	TRBJ2-1
CASSLVTGSLSSYNEQFF	TRBV7-9	TRBJ2-1
CASSAGLYGQGDGNTIYF	TRBV7-9	TRBJ1-3
CASSLWSVTGSPSYTF	TRBV7-8	TRBJ1-2
CATWDPGRTDTQYF	TRBV27	TRBJ2-3
CASSVAGGPQETQYF	TRBV9	TRBJ2-5
CASARGAGSPLHF	TRBV28	TRBJ1-6
CAARRGTGSLNEQFF	TRBV2	TRBJ2-1
CASRRLAGGSYEQYF	TRBV7-8	TRBJ2-7